The source of this TCR beta chain is a study of blood T cell repertoires in COVID-19. Study overall: In each case, the material was cDNA or gDNA derived from T cells, B-cell-depleted T cells, or PBMCs.

The CDR3 loop spans 14 amino acids. The V gene's germline CDR1 is MNHEY and CDR2 SVGAGI. The V end lost 4 bases, the J end lost 3 bases, and 10 bases lay between the germline ends. Only in-frame clones appear in the TCRdb table, and some are missing; sequencing was by immunoSEQ multiplex PCR. The sample yields some 120,000 clones, approximately 82% seen once. This sequence was found in a man in his 70s with active or convalescent COVID-19. Material for sequencing was peripheral blood. The chain carries TRBV6-5 and TRBJ2-1; a weak D match, TRBD2 (6 bases). In DNA, the CDR3 is TGTGCCAGCAGTTCCGGGACTCGCTACAATGAGCAGTTCTTC. Protein product: CASSSGTRYNEQFF.